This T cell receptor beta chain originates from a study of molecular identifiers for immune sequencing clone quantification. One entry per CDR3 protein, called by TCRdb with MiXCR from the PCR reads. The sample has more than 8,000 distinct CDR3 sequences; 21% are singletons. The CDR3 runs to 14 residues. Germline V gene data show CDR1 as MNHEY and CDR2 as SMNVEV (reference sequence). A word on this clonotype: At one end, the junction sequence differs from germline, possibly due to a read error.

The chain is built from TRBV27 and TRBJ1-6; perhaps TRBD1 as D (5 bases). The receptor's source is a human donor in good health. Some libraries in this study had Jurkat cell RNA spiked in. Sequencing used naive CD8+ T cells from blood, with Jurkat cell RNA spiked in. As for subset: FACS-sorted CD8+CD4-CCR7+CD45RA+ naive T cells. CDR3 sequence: CASRLVGPGAPLHF. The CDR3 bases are TGTGCCAGCCGTTTAGTGGGGCCGGGCGCACCCCTCCACTTT.